The next 22 T cell receptor beta chains were all read from a single sample in a study of T cell responses to AZD1222 COVID-19 vaccine. TCRdb's copy holds only in-frame clones and misses some; the assay was immunoSEQ multiplex PCR. In the table there are approximately 170,000 clones, roughly nine tenths of which are singletons. The source was peripheral blood, collected 28 days after the second AZD1222 dose. These receptors came from an adult who received the AZD1222 COVID-19 vaccine.

The chain has TRBV4-3 and TRBJ1-5; 8 bases match TRBD1. The length of the CDR3 is 16 residues. V shed 0 bases and J 5 bases; nucleotides not matched to a gene: 6. The germline CDR1 and CDR2 sequences are LGHNA and YSLEER. The CDR3 DNA follows: TGCGCCAGCAGCCAAGATCTTGCACAGGGGGATCAGCCCCAGCATTTT. Translated: CASSQDLAQGDQPQHF.

V usage is TRBV6-5 and J usage is TRBJ2-2; no firm D call. The CDR3 spans 12 residues. V was trimmed by 6 bases and J by 5 bases, leaving 7 bases between them. From germline, CDR1 is MNHEY and CDR2 SVGAGI. CDR3 DNA sequence: TGTGCCAGCAGCGGGCAGACCGGGGAGCTGTTTTTT. Amino acid sequence: CASSGQTGELFF.

The V call is TRBV5-1, the J call TRBJ1-1, with D unclear. V was pared by 4 bases and J by 1 base, with 11 bases between. There are 14 residues in the CDR3. Per the germline V gene, CDR1 is SGHRS and CDR2 is YFSETQ. For the CDR3, the DNA is TGCGCCAGCAGCCCCCGTGGAGGGAACACTGAAGCTTTCTTT. This sequence encodes CASSPRGGNTEAFF.

V usage is TRBV29-1 and J usage is TRBJ1-1; a possible D gene is TRBD1 (5 bases). The CDR3 has 12 amino acids. Looked up from germline, CDR1 is SQVTM and CDR2 is ANQGSEA. Trimming shortened V by 4 bases and J by 8 bases, and 14 bases separated the two germline ends. For the CDR3, the DNA is TGCAGCGTTGCTCTTCGGCAGGGCGAAGCTTTCTTT. Protein product: CSVALRQGEAFF.

The chain recombines TRBV7-2 with TRBJ1-2; no clear D gene. This CDR3 has 15 residues. The germline V gene encodes CDR1 SGHTA and CDR2 FQGNSA. V was trimmed by 1 base and J by 4 bases, leaving 13 bases between them. The CDR3 sequence: CASSLDGRRGYGYTF. The CDR3 bases are TGTGCCAGCAGCTTAGACGGAAGAAGAGGCTATGGCTACACCTTC. Combining the CDR3 with reference TRBV7-2 and TRBJ1-2 gives the whole variable domain GAGVSQSPSNKVTEKGKDVELRCDPISGHTALYWYRQSLGQGLEFLIYFQGNSAPDKSGLPSDRFSAERTGGSVSTLTIQRTQQEDSAVYLCASSLDGRRGYGYTFGSGTRLTVV.

The gene calls are TRBV4-3 and TRBJ1-2, with 7 bases aligning to TRBD1. The V gene end was trimmed by 0 bases and the J gene end by 8 bases; junction bases not matched to a gene: 0. CDR1 is LGHNA and CDR2 is YSLEER in the germline V gene. The CDR3 has 12 residues. CDR3 nucleotide sequence: TGCGCCAGCAGCCAAGACAGGGGGGGCTACACCTTC. It codes for CASSQDRGGYTF.

The chain links TRBV5-1 to TRBJ1-2; maybe TRBD1 (5 bases). V dropped 2 bases and J dropped 4 bases, with 15 bases sitting between them. Germline V gives CDR1 SGHRS, CDR2 YFSETQ. There are 15 residues in the CDR3. In DNA form, the CDR3 reads TGCGCCAGCAGCTTATCTCAGCCGAGGGGCTATGGCTACACCTTC. Translation: CASSLSQPRGYGYTF.

The chain recombines TRBV19 with TRBJ1-1; D unresolved. V shed 7 bases and J shed 3 bases, with 18 bases lying between them. Per the germline V gene, CDR1 is LNHDA and CDR2 is SQIVND (reference sequence). This CDR3 comprises 15 residues. CDR3 DNA: TGTGCCAGTACCCCCGGTATGTGGAGGGACACTGAAGCTTTCTTT. This codes for CASTPGMWRDTEAFF.

The chain joins TRBV6-5 to TRBJ2-5, with D tentatively TRBD2 (5 bases). Between the trimmed V and J ends, which lost 5 bases and 3 bases, there was a span of 16 bases. The germline V gene encodes CDR1 MNHEY and CDR2 SVGAGI. The CDR3 has 15 residues. CDR3: CASSLGGRGEETQYF. CDR3 DNA sequence: TGTGCCAGCAGTCTTGGAGGACGGGGAGAAGAGACCCAGTACTTC.

The chain uses TRBV4-3 and TRBJ1-6; D not certain. The CDR3 loop spans 17 amino acids. CDR1 is LGHNA, CDR2 YSLEER, per germline. V was trimmed by 0 bases and J by 0 bases, leaving 9 bases between them. CDR3 nucleotide sequence: TGCGCCAGCAGCCAAGAGGCCCTGAGCTCCTATAATTCACCCCTCCACTTT. Translating it yields CASSQEALSSYNSPLHF.

This chain connects TRBV6-5 to TRBJ1-4; D is possibly TRBD1 (6 bases). Trimming left V 6 bases short and J 7 bases short, with 15 bases between. The CDR3 spans 14 residues. Germline CDR1 and CDR2: MNHEY and SVGAGI. CDR3 sequence (DNA): TGTGCCAGCAGGGCACAGGGATGGGGTGAAAAACTGTTTTTT. Residues: CASRAQGWGEKLFF.

The chain employs TRBV4-3 and TRBJ2-7; D is unclear. Trimming left V 4 bases short and J 3 bases short, with 4 bases between. Germline V gene data show CDR1 as LGHNA and CDR2 as YSLEER. This CDR3 has 11 amino acids. The CDR3 DNA sequence: TGCGCCAGCAGCCGGGGCTACGAGCAGTACTTC. It specifies CASSRGYEQYF.

V gene TRBV7-2 combines with J gene TRBJ1-2, with D possibly matching TRBD1 (6 bases). CDR1 and CDR2 from the germline V gene are SGHTA and FQGNSA. V was pared by 5 bases and J by 8 bases, with 12 bases between. The CDR3 extends over 12 amino acids. The CDR3 protein is CASSLTGFGYTF. Here the CDR3 DNA reads TGTGCCAGCAGCCTCACAGGGTTCGGCTACACCTTC. The variable domain in full, completed from reference TRBV7-2 and TRBJ1-2, reads GAGVSQSPSNKVTEKGKDVELRCDPISGHTALYWYRQSLGQGLEFLIYFQGNSAPDKSGLPSDRFSAERTGGSVSTLTIQRTQQEDSAVYLCASSLTGFGYTFGSGTRLTVV.

The chain couples TRBV6-2 or TRBV6-3 to TRBJ1-1; D gene ambiguous. Per the germline V gene, CDR1 is MNHEY and CDR2 is SVGEGT. The V end was cut by 0 bases, the J end by 6 bases, with 8 bases between. The CDR3 runs to 13 residues. CDR3 sequence reads: CASSYSRPAEAFF. CDR3 coding DNA: TGTGCCAGCAGTTACTCTCGACCCGCTGAAGCTTTCTTT.

The chain couples TRBV5-6 to TRBJ1-2; 9 bases match TRBD1. V lost 1 base to trimming and J lost 4 bases; unmatched junction nucleotides: 5. This CDR3 is 15 amino acids long. CDR1 is SGHDT, CDR2 YYEEEE, per germline. The CDR3 DNA sequence: TGTGCCAGCAGCTTGTGGGACAGGGTTGGCTATGGCTACACCTTC. Translation: CASSLWDRVGYGYTF.

The chain recombines TRBV4-2 with TRBJ2-7; D could derive from TRBD1 or TRBD2 (5 bases each). This CDR3 is 15 amino acids long. Between the trimmed V and J ends, which lost 1 base and 1 base, there was a span of 11 bases. Germline CDR1 and CDR2: LGHNA and YNFKEQ. This CDR3 is CASSQGRDLSYEQYF. CDR3 coding DNA: TGTGCCAGCAGCCAAGGTCGGGACCTATCCTACGAGCAGTACTTC.

Written as DNA, the CDR3 is TGTGCCAGCAGCGTAGGGACAGGGGATGGCTACGAGCAGTACTTC. Protein sequence: CASSVGTGDGYEQYF. The chain has TRBV9 and TRBJ2-7; 9 bases line up with TRBD1. This CDR3 is 15 amino acids long. Germline loops: CDR1 SGDLS, CDR2 YYNGEE. V shed 0 bases and J 3 bases; nucleotides not matched to a gene: 4.

A note on this clone: Distinct nucleotide sequences in the sample also encode this CDR3. J is TRBJ2-5 and V is TRBV5-1; 8 positions agree with TRBD1. Germline V gene sequence: CDR1 SGHRS, CDR2 YFSETQ. Trimming took 2 bases from V and 5 from J; bases not matched to a gene: 5. The CDR3 loop spans 14 amino acids. DNA for the CDR3: TGCGCCAGCAGCTTCCAGGGGGCGGGGGAGACCCAGTACTTC. This gives the protein CASSFQGAGETQYF.

V usage is TRBV18 and J usage is TRBJ2-1; D is uncertain. This CDR3 spans 14 amino acids. Germline V gives CDR1 KGHSH, CDR2 LQKENI. V was shortened by 0 bases and J by 4 bases, with 7 bases between the two germline ends. The CDR3 bases are TGTGCCAGCTCACCACCTGACCGTTACAATGAGCAGTTCTTC. It specifies CASSPPDRYNEQFF.

The J gene is TRBJ2-3, the V gene TRBV4-1; TRBD1 might be the D (6 bases). This CDR3 comprises 18 residues. Per germline, CDR1 MGHRA and CDR2 YSYEKL. V was shortened by 1 base and J by 4 bases, with 21 bases between the two germline ends. CDR3 coding DNA: TGCGCCAGCAGCCAAGTAGCCCGGGCAGGGGTGTATTCAGATACGCAGTATTTT. It codes for CASSQVARAGVYSDTQYF.

The V call is TRBV4-3, the J call TRBJ2-1, with no clear D. Looked up from germline, CDR1 is LGHNA and CDR2 is YSLEER. V was trimmed by 0 bases and J by 8 bases, leaving 14 bases between them. CDR3 length: 15 residues. The CDR3 nucleotides read TGCGCCAGCAGCCAAGATGGGTTAGGTTATGATGAGCAGTTCTTC. Encoded protein: CASSQDGLGYDEQFF.

The CDR3 DNA is TGTGCCAGCAGTCCCGGACAGGGAAGGAGGACTTACAATGAGCAGTTCTTC. This codes for CASSPGQGRRTYNEQFF. The chain recombines TRBV27 with TRBJ2-1; 8 positions match TRBD1. The CDR3 sequence is 17 residues long. The germline V gene encodes CDR1 MNHEY and CDR2 SMNVEV (reference sequence). V lost 5 bases to trimming and J lost 4 bases; unmatched junction nucleotides: 13.